This record covers a single T cell receptor beta chain. The entry originates in a study of blood T cell repertoires in COVID-19. Study in general: Acute and convalescent COVID-19 specimens originated in the United States, Italy and Spain. Nucleic acid was either cDNA or gDNA, and it came from T cells, B-cell-depleted T cells, or PBMCs.

The germline V and J ends were trimmed by 6 bases and 3 bases, with 12 bases remaining between them. The CDR3 is 13 residues long. CDR1 is MNHEY and CDR2 is SMNVEV in the germline V gene (reference sequence). In the original workflow: Counts of nucleated cells, estimated from reference gene primer amplification, were obtained. Clones were read by immunoSEQ multiplex PCR, and TCRdb kept only the in-frame ones, dropping some. V, J and clone size reflect that table, while D and trimming were determined from the DNA. The sample has approximately 26,000 clones; approximately 90% are singletons. The chain carries TRBV27 and TRBJ2-7, with D possibly matching TRBD2 (6 bases). Sequenced: peripheral blood. This TCR was sampled from a human donor in a cohort sampled during active COVID-19. The CDR3 is CASRRDEHYEQYF. The CDR3 DNA reads TGTGCCAGCAGGCGGGACGAGCACTACGAGCAGTACTTC.